This T cell receptor beta chain was sequenced in a study of beta chain features in type 1 diabetes. This clone was counted between two and nine times. The authors reverse transcribed all of the isolated RNA, so sequencing captured expressed TCRB transcripts. The data were produced by immunoSEQ multiplex PCR, yet TCRdb's version contains in-frame clones alone and is incomplete. This sample carries over 700,000 clones, around a sixth of them seen once, and the ten largest clones take 0.023%. Germline CDR1 and CDR2: SGHAT and FQNNGV. This CDR3 contains 14 residues. V lost 3 bases to trimming and J lost 5 bases, with 14 bases between them.

The sequence derives from a woman under 30 in good health. Sequenced input: naive CD4+ T cells from blood. The V and J genes are TRBV11-2 and TRBJ2-7; D gene unclear. CDR3 nucleotides: TGTGCCAGCAGCTTGAGGCTAGGTTATGACGAGCAGTACTTC. Its translation: CASSLRLGYDEQYF.